The T cell receptor (beta chain) under discussion was sequenced for a study of cytomegalovirus exposure and HLA in healthy donors. The CDR3 has 15 residues. V lost 5 bases and J 1 base, leaving 11 bases between the germline ends. Germline V CDR1 and CDR2: SGHTA, FQGNSA. Concerning this clone: Its antigen remains unidentified.

General study results and limits: Common viral pathogens (according to a later analysis) appeared linked to several of the most significant clusters.

It was with 60 Vbeta and 13 Jbeta primers that the PCR ran. Some clones are missing from TCRdb's copy, which holds only in-frame ones; the method was immunoSEQ multiplex PCR. The table has about 200,000 clones, about 80% seen once; the top ten hold roughly 3.2%. Sequencing was performed on PBMCs. The TCR sequence derives from a man between 40 and 49 years old in good health and CMV-seropositive. The chain uses TRBV7-2 and TRBJ1-4; no definite D call. The CDR3 is CASSPRVLTNEKLFF. The CDR3 DNA is TGTGCCAGCAGCCCGAGGGTATTAACTAATGAAAAACTGTTTTTT.